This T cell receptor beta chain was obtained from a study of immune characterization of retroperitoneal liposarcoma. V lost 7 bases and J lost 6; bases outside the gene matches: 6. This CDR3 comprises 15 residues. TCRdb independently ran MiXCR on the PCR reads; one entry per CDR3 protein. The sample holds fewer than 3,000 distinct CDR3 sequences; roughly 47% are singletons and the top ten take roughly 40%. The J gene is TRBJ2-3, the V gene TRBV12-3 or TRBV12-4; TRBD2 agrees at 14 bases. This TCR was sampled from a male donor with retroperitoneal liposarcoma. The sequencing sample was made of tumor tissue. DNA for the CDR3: TGTGCCAGCACCCTGACTAGCGGGAGGGAGGATACGCAGTATTTT. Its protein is CASTLTSGREDTQYF.